A selection of T cell receptor beta chains follows, all from one sample in a study of blood T cell repertoires in COVID-19. Assay: immunoSEQ multiplex PCR; the TCRdb copy retains only in-frame clones and omits some. In the table there are tens of thousands of clones, around 86% of which are singletons. What was sequenced was peripheral blood. Receptor source: a middle-aged man with COVID-19, enrolled during active disease. The CDR3 runs from the conserved cysteine through the conserved F or W. The D gene is left open where the match is weak. Size values are once, few and many counts, or a class for expanded clones, and some rows have none.

size | J | D | V | DNA | CDR3
. | TRBJ2-7 | . | TRBV11-2 | TGTGCCAGCAGCCCGTATGGGGGGGCGGCCTACGAGCAGTACTTC | CASSPYGGAAYEQYF
. | TRBJ1-4 | . | TRBV5-6 | TGTGCCAGCAGCTTCCGCGGACATAATGAAAAACTGTTTTTT | CASSFRGHNEKLFF
. | TRBJ1-3 | . | TRBV6-1 | TGTGCCAGCAGTGAATTTGGCAGTAGAAACACCATATATTTT | CASSEFGSRNTIYF
. | TRBJ2-2 | TRBD2 | TRBV5-4 | TGTGCCAGCAGTCCGACTAGCGGGGGGGCCAGGACCGGGGAGCTGTTTTTT | CASSPTSGGARTGELFF
. | TRBJ2-7 | . | TRBV24-1 | TGTGCCACCAGTCGTGGTGGGAGCTCCTACGAGCAGTACTTC | CATSRGGSSYEQYF
. | TRBJ2-7 | TRBD2 | TRBV5-1 | TGCGCCAGCAGCTCGTGGAGCGGGGGGGAAGCCTACGAGCAGTACTTC | CASSSWSGGEAYEQYF
. | TRBJ2-5 | . | TRBV7-2 | TGTGCCAGCAGCTTAGAAACAGGTCTGGGTGAGACCCAGTACTTC | CASSLETGLGETQYF
. | TRBJ1-2 | . | TRBV9 | TGTGCCAGCAGGTCCTCAGGGGTTAATGGCTACACCTTC | CASRSSGVNGYTF
. | TRBJ1-2 | TRBD1 | TRBV6-6 | TGTGCCAGCAGTTACGGCCTGACAGGGGGCGCTTATGGCTACACCTTC | CASSYGLTGGAYGYTF
. | TRBJ2-7 | . | TRBV28 | TGTGCCAGCAGGCCTTATGGTTCCCCTCGGGAGTACGAGCAGTACTTC | CASRPYGSPREYEQYF
. | TRBJ2-7 | TRBD1 | TRBV5-1 | TGCGCCAGCAGCCAGGGACAGGGAATAAACTACGAGCAGTACTTC | CASSQGQGINYEQYF
. | TRBJ2-5 | TRBD2 | TRBV5-4 | TGTGCCAGCAGCTTGGGGCGGGGAGCGGGGGAAGAGACCCAGTACTTC | CASSLGRGAGEETQYF
. | TRBJ1-2 | . | TRBV28 | TGTGCCAGCATTTCCGGGGGTGCTGCGGCCTATGGCTACACCTTC | CASISGGAAAYGYTF
. | TRBJ1-5 | TRBD1 | TRBV3-1/TRBV3-2 | TGTGCCAGCAGCCCTGCGGAAGGGGGCGTTGAACAGCCCCAGCATTTT | CASSPAEGGVEQPQHF
. | TRBJ1-2 | . | TRBV5-1 | TGCGCCAGCAAACTGGAGGGGACGGGCTTGTTGTTTGGCTACACCTTC | CASKLEGTGLLFGYTF
. | TRBJ1-4 | . | TRBV30 | TGTGCGGGCGCCCGGGACACCGATGAAAAACTGTTTTTT | CAGARDTDEKLFF
. | TRBJ1-5 | TRBD1 | TRBV2 | TGTGCCAGCAGTACCGGGACAGGGAATCAGCCCCAGCATTTT | CASSTGTGNQPQHF
. | TRBJ1-2 | TRBD1 | TRBV2 | TGTGCCAGCAGCTCCCAGGGGGCCCCGAACTATGGCTACACCTTC | CASSSQGAPNYGYTF
. | TRBJ2-1 | . | TRBV7-9 | TGTGCCAGCAGCTATGACGGGGGAGGTTACAATGAGCAGTTCTTC | CASSYDGGGYNEQFF
few | TRBJ1-2 | . | TRBV5-1 | TGCGCCAGCAGCTTGGGGCGGCCGATTCGGAGCTACACCTTC | CASSLGRPIRSYTF
. | TRBJ2-1 | TRBD1 | TRBV5-1 | TGCGCCAGCAGCTTACAGGGGGTAGAGAACAATGAGCAGTTCTTC | CASSLQGVENNEQFF
. | TRBJ2-7 | . | TRBV10-3 | TGTGCCATCAGTGAGGTGGAGGGCGAGCAGTACTTC | CAISEVEGEQYF
. | TRBJ2-7 | TRBD1 | TRBV6-5 | TGTGCCAGCAGTTACTCTTCGGACAGGGCCCAACGGCAGTACTTC | CASSYSSDRAQRQYF
. | TRBJ2-2 | TRBD1 | TRBV9 | TGTGCCAGCAGCATAAGCACAGGGGTCACCGGGGAGCTGTTTTTT | CASSISTGVTGELFF
. | TRBJ2-3 | . | TRBV19 | TGTGCCAGTAGCCCAGCCGCGGGCCTGGCGGATACGCAGTATTTT | CASSPAAGLADTQYF
once | TRBJ1-6 | TRBD1 | TRBV5-1 | TGCGCCAGCAGCCTAGGGACAGGGAACTCACCCCTCCACTTT | CASSLGTGNSPLHF
. | TRBJ2-7 | . | TRBV11-2 | TGTGCCAGCAGCGACTGGGGGACACCCTCCTACGAGCAGTACTTC | CASSDWGTPSYEQYF
. | TRBJ1-6 | . | TRBV7-9 | TGTGCCAGCAGAAGGGCAGGGCCGCATTCTAATTCACCCCTCCACTTT | CASRRAGPHSNSPLHF
. | TRBJ2-3 | . | TRBV28 | TGTGCCAGCAGTGGCAATACGCAGTATTTT | CASSGNTQYF
once | TRBJ2-1 | . | TRBV6-1 | TGTGCCAGCAGACCAGGGGGGTATAATGAGCAGTTCTTC | CASRPGGYNEQFF
. | TRBJ1-2 | . | TRBV7-6 | TGTGCCAGCAGCTTAGAACCAGGGGATAACTATGGCTACACCTTC | CASSLEPGDNYGYTF